Below are 31 T cell receptor beta chains sequenced from a single sample in a study of yellow fever vaccine responses in identical twins. TCRdb independently ran MiXCR on the RT-PCR reads; one entry per CDR3 protein. The table lists fewer than 35,000 distinct CDR3 sequences, almost 60% of them singletons. This specimen was T cells from blood (PBMCs), unsorted or a sorted subset (not recorded which), taken before or after yellow fever vaccination (not recorded which). The receptor set was obtained from a woman aged 18-35 years who received the yellow fever vaccine.

This clonotype was seen only a few times. This rearrangement joins TRBV11-2 to TRBJ2-1, with 12 bases that match TRBD2. This CDR3 has 16 amino acids. The V gene's germline CDR1 is SGHAT and CDR2 FQNNGV. V dropped 6 bases and J dropped 5; count of bases not matched to a gene: 8. CDR3 nucleotides: TGTGCCAGCAGTTTCTGGACTAGCGGGGATAACAATGAGCAGTTCTTC. It translates to CASSFWTSGDNNEQFF.

This clonotype showed up just a few times. J is TRBJ1-3 and V is TRBV5-4; D possibly corresponds to TRBD1 (5 bases). The CDR3 extends over 17 amino acids. Germline assignment: CDR1 SGHNT and CDR2 YYREEE (reference sequence). Trimming took off 3 bases at V and 0 bases at J, with 16 bases between the two ends. The CDR3 reads CASSSQGRAGSGNTIYF. CDR3 nucleotides: TGTGCCAGCAGCTCTCAGGGACGGGCGGGCTCTGGAAACACCATATATTTT.

This clonotype was observed a few times. This rearrangement joins TRBV4-2 to TRBJ2-2; no reliable D call. Germline CDR1 LGHNA, CDR2 YNFKEQ. Deletions cut 0 bases from V and 1 base from J, with 12 bases between. There are 17 residues in the CDR3. The CDR3 coding sequence is TGTGCCAGCAGCCAAGACTGGAACAGTAAGAACACCGGGGAGCTGTTTTTT. This gives the protein CASSQDWNSKNTGELFF.

This chain joins TRBV7-9 and TRBJ1-5, with TRBD1 as a possible D gene (5 bases). Germline CDR1 and CDR2: SEHNR and FQNEAQ (reference sequence). CDR3 length: 14 amino acids. Trimming cost V 1 base and J 4 bases, with 8 bases left between them. This CDR3 is CASSLGGDNQPQHF. In nucleotides, the CDR3 is TGTGCCAGCAGCTTAGGAGGGGATAATCAGCCCCAGCATTTT.

This chain joins TRBV5-1 and TRBJ1-5, with D possibly matching TRBD1 (6 bases). From germline, CDR1 is SGHRS and CDR2 YFSETQ. The CDR3 is 15 amino acids. V was pared by 4 bases and J by 7 bases, with 18 bases between. CDR3 residues: CASSPMGEDSQPQHF. The CDR3 DNA follows: TGCGCCAGCAGCCCGATGGGTGAGGACAGCCAGCCCCAGCATTTT.

The rearrangement joins TRBV23-1 to TRBJ2-1; maybe TRBD1 (5 bases). TRBV23-1 is flagged as an ORF with uncertain function. The CDR3 contains 15 residues. Trimming took 8 bases from V and 0 from J, leaving 14 bases between them. The CDR3 spells CASPKGASSYNEQFF. CDR3 nucleotides: TGCGCCAGCCCCAAAGGGGCAAGCTCCTACAATGAGCAGTTCTTC.

The CDR3 reads CASSTHLGQDNEKLFF. CDR3 sequence (DNA): TGTGCCAGCAGCACACACTTGGGACAGGATAATGAAAAACTGTTTTTT. The genes are TRBV14 and TRBJ1-4, with TRBD1 matching 8 bases. Germline loops: CDR1 SGHDN, CDR2 FVKESK. After removal of 5 bases from V and 4 bases from J, the junction contained 9 bases not matched to a gene. The CDR3 runs to 16 residues.

The chain combines TRBV7-6 with TRBJ2-1, with 8 bases that match TRBD1. This CDR3 comprises 15 residues. Germline-derived CDR1 and CDR2 are SGHVS and FNYEAQ. V dropped 3 bases and J dropped 7; count of bases not matched to a gene: 8. The CDR3 DNA sequence: TGTGCCAGCAGCTTGCGGACAGGGTTTCTGAATGAGCAGTTCTTC. It translates to CASSLRTGFLNEQFF.

This clonotype was observed a single time. This chain uses TRBV4-1 with TRBJ1-5; D may be TRBD1 (5 bases). V was pared by 1 base and J by 7 bases, with 11 bases between. The CDR3 spans 14 residues. Germline CDR1 reads MGHRA; CDR2 reads YSYEKL. The CDR3 protein is CASSQGPGRQPQHF. The CDR3 DNA is TGCGCCAGCAGCCAAGGTCCAGGGCGACAGCCCCAGCATTTT.

This rearrangement joins TRBV4-1 to TRBJ2-1; 10 bases align to TRBD2. There are 17 residues in the CDR3. V gave up 1 base and J gave up 5 bases; unmatched junction bases: 8. The germline V gene has CDR1 MGHRA and CDR2 YSYEKL. CDR3 DNA: TGCGCCAGCAGCCAAGCATGGAGGACTAGCGGAGACAATGAGCAGTTCTTC. Encoded protein: CASSQAWRTSGDNEQFF.

The chain links TRBV4-1 to TRBJ2-5; maybe TRBD2 (5 bases). The V end lost 2 bases, the J end lost 3 bases, and 10 bases lay between the germline ends. The CDR3 contains 14 residues. Germline CDR1 MGHRA, CDR2 YSYEKL. This chain's CDR3 is CASSQPGSKETQYF. The DNA of the CDR3 is TGCGCCAGCAGCCAACCGGGATCAAAAGAGACCCAGTACTTC.

The V call is TRBV6-1, the J call TRBJ1-1; D may be TRBD1 (5 bases). V gave up 7 bases and J gave up 3 bases, with 18 bases separating them. CDR1 is MNHNS, CDR2 SASEGT, per germline. CDR3 length: 15 amino acids. CDR3 DNA: TGTGCCAGCACCCATGGGGGTAGTGGGGACACTGAAGCTTTCTTT. Amino acid sequence: CASTHGGSGDTEAFF.

V usage is TRBV4-1 and J usage is TRBJ2-1; tentatively, D is TRBD2 (6 bases). The CDR3 is 17 amino acids. The V and J ends lost 2 bases and 5 bases respectively, with 19 bases between them. Germline assignment: CDR1 MGHRA and CDR2 YSYEKL. The DNA for the CDR3 is TGCGCCAGCAGCCAATTAGACATGGGACTCGGGAACAATGAGCAGTTCTTC. Translating gives CASSQLDMGLGNNEQFF.

This clonotype was seen once. The rearrangement uses TRBV19 and TRBJ2-2; a possible D gene is TRBD1 (6 bases). The CDR3 sequence is 14 residues long. Trimming took 7 bases from V and 1 from J, leaving 10 bases between them. CDR1 and CDR2 (germline): LNHDA, SQIVND (reference sequence). CDR3 nucleotide sequence: TGTGCCAGTACCAGAGGGGGGAACACCGGGGAGCTGTTTTTT. Its translation is CASTRGGNTGELFF. Combining the CDR3 with reference TRBV19 and TRBJ2-2 gives the whole variable domain DGGITQSPKYLFRKEGQNVTLSCEQNLNHDAMYWYRQDPGQGLRLIYYSQIVNDFQKGDIAEGYSVSREKKESFPLTVTSAQKNPTAFYLCASTRGGNTGELFFGEGSRLTVL.

V is TRBV18 and J is TRBJ2-2; 9 bases are shared with TRBD1. The CDR3 has 15 residues. Germline CDR1 KGHSH, CDR2 LQKENI. Losses at the gene ends were 5 bases for V and 0 bases for J; bases not matched to a gene: 1. This chain's CDR3 is CASSGTGTNTGELFF. Here the CDR3 DNA reads TGTGCCAGCTCAGGGACAGGGACGAACACCGGGGAGCTGTTTTTT.

The chain is built from TRBV23-1 and TRBJ2-7; TRBD1 matches at 9 bases. TRBV23-1 is an ORF for which the function is uncertain. The CDR3 is 15 amino acids. J gave up 4 bases and V 5 bases, and 9 bases lay outside the gene matches. CDR3 nucleotides: TGCGCCAGCAGTACCTCGTTGGGACAGGGATACGAGCAGTACGTC. Its protein is CASSTSLGQGYEQYV.

This clonotype came up once. This chain joins TRBV10-1 and TRBJ2-2; a possible D gene is TRBD1 (6 bases). Per germline, CDR1 WNHNN and CDR2 SYGVQD (reference sequence). V shed 4 bases and J shed 5 bases, with 23 bases lying between them. The CDR3 is made up of 18 amino acids. This chain's CDR3 is CASSGMGPGQSKTGELFF. The CDR3 nucleotides read TGCGCCAGCAGTGGTATGGGGCCCGGACAGAGTAAAACCGGGGAGCTGTTTTTT.

This clonotype has just one count. The chain joins TRBV20-1 to TRBJ2-1; D is possibly TRBD2 (6 bases). Germline-derived CDR1 and CDR2 are DFQATT and SNEGSKA (reference sequence). Trimming took 8 bases from V and 7 from J, leaving 27 bases between them. The CDR3 totals 16 residues. In DNA, the CDR3 is TGCAGTTGTATCTCCGACTACGGGAGTTCTAGGAATGAGCAGTTCTTC. Amino acids: CSCISDYGSSRNEQFF.

V gene TRBV4-2 combines with J gene TRBJ2-7, with D possibly TRBD1 on 5 matching bases. Trimming cost V 3 bases and J 1 base, with 13 bases left between them. Germline assignment: CDR1 LGHNA and CDR2 YNFKEQ. This CDR3 has 15 residues. CDR3 sequence (DNA): TGTGCCAGCAGCCATGAATTGACAGCTTCCTACGAGCAGTACTTC. Translation: CASSHELTASYEQYF.

This clonotype is a singleton in its sample. The chain has TRBV19 and TRBJ1-2; no clear D. This CDR3 is built from 11 residues. The V gene lost 11 bases and the J gene lost 7 bases, with 14 bases spanning the gap. Looked up from germline, CDR1 is LNHDA and CDR2 is SQIVND (reference sequence). CDR3 DNA sequence: TGTGCCTGCTTCCCGGGGTGTGGCTACACCTTC. Translation: CACFPGCGYTF.

In its sample, this clonotype was seen a few times. This chain uses TRBV28 with TRBJ2-7; perhaps TRBD2 as D (5 bases). V was clipped by 6 bases and J by 5 bases, with 11 bases between them. Per germline, CDR1 MDHEN and CDR2 SYDVKM. The CDR3 is 12 amino acids. CDR3 loop: CASSETADEQYF. The CDR3 coding sequence is TGTGCCAGCAGCGAAACAGCGGACGAGCAGTACTTC.

This clonotype has just a few counts. This chain connects TRBV12-3 or TRBV12-4 to TRBJ1-6; D gene ambiguous. V gave up 6 bases and J gave up 0 bases, with 15 bases separating them. This CDR3 contains 17 residues. The CDR3 bases are TGTGCCAGCAGCACTACCCGGACTGTCTCCTATAATTCACCCCTCCACTTT. Amino acid sequence: CASSTTRTVSYNSPLHF.

The chain recombines TRBV29-1 with TRBJ1-1, with D possibly being TRBD1 (5 bases). V was pared by 5 bases and J by 4 bases, with 20 bases between. Germline loops: CDR1 SQVTM, CDR2 ANQGSEA. CDR3 length: 15 residues. Written as DNA, the CDR3 is TGCAGCGTTAAAGGGTTTGGCAGGGTATTCACTGAAGCTTTCTTT. Its translation is CSVKGFGRVFTEAFF.

This rearrangement joins TRBV29-1 to TRBJ2-1; TRBD1 might be the D (6 bases). Trimming took 6 bases from V and 9 from J, leaving 15 bases between them. Germline assignment: CDR1 SQVTM and CDR2 ANQGSEA. This CDR3 contains 12 residues. The CDR3 sequence is CSVATGSSEQFF. The CDR3 nucleotides read TGCAGCGTCGCCACAGGGTCGTCTGAGCAGTTCTTC.

The chain recombines TRBV24-1 with TRBJ2-2; perhaps TRBD2 as D (6 bases). The CDR3 contains 14 residues. Trimming pared 9 bases from V and 4 bases from J, leaving 14 bases between. CDR1 and CDR2 from the germline V gene are KGHDR and SFDVKD. The CDR3 sequence is CATGGEGPTGELFF. The CDR3 DNA follows: TGTGCCACCGGAGGGGAAGGTCCCACCGGGGAGCTGTTTTTT.

CDR3 residues: CATNRIAGMNTGELFF. For the CDR3, the DNA is TGTGCCACAAACCGGATAGCGGGGATGAACACCGGGGAGCTGTTTTTT. The rearrangement links TRBV10-3 to TRBJ2-2; TRBD2 aligns across 8 bases. This CDR3 spans 16 amino acids. With V trimmed by 10 bases and J by 1 base, 11 bases remained unmatched. The V gene's germline CDR1 is ENHRY and CDR2 SYGVKD.

This chain links TRBV7-6 with TRBJ1-2, with D perhaps TRBD1 (5 bases). The CDR3 length is 13 residues. CDR1 and CDR2 from the germline V gene are SGHVS and FNYEAQ. V shed 5 bases and J shed 6 bases, with 13 bases lying between them. For the CDR3, the DNA is TGTGCCAGCAGCCTGCAGGGTGGTGATGGCTACACCTTC. It codes for CASSLQGGDGYTF.

This clonotype showed up just a few times. This chain connects TRBV14 to TRBJ1-1; possible D gene TRBD1, 6 bases. V was trimmed by 1 base and J by 6 bases, leaving 12 bases between them. The CDR3 consists of 14 residues. The germline V gene has CDR1 SGHDN and CDR2 FVKESK. The CDR3: CASSQVGTRAEAFF. The DNA for the CDR3 is TGTGCCAGCAGCCAAGTTGGGACAAGGGCTGAAGCTTTCTTT.

The V and J genes are TRBV7-2 and TRBJ2-1, with 7 nucleotides matching TRBD2. J lost 4 bases, V lost 0 bases, and 9 bases had no gene match. This CDR3 region has 17 residues. Germline lookup yields CDR1 SGHTA and CDR2 FQGNSA. The CDR3 reads CASSLARTRGVYNEQFF. CDR3 DNA sequence: TGTGCCAGCAGCTTAGCGCGCACCCGGGGGGTATACAATGAGCAGTTCTTC.

The chain couples TRBV23-1 to TRBJ2-7; D remains ambiguous. TRBV23-1 has ORF status, its function being uncertain. The CDR3 is 12 amino acids. Trimming pared 4 bases from V and 3 bases from J, leaving 7 bases between. The CDR3 DNA reads as TGCGCCAGCAGTCGTCGGTACTACGAGCAGTACGTC. Its translation: CASSRRYYEQYV.

The V call is TRBV13, the J call TRBJ1-1; 9 nucleotides match TRBD1. The ends lost 10 bases at V and 8 bases at J; junction bases unmatched: 11. Looked up from germline, CDR1 is PRHDT and CDR2 is FYEKMQ (reference sequence). CDR3 length equals 13 residues. CDR3 nucleotides: TGTGCCACCCCTGGGACAGGGAGTATCGAAGCTTTCTTT. Encoded protein: CATPGTGSIEAFF.